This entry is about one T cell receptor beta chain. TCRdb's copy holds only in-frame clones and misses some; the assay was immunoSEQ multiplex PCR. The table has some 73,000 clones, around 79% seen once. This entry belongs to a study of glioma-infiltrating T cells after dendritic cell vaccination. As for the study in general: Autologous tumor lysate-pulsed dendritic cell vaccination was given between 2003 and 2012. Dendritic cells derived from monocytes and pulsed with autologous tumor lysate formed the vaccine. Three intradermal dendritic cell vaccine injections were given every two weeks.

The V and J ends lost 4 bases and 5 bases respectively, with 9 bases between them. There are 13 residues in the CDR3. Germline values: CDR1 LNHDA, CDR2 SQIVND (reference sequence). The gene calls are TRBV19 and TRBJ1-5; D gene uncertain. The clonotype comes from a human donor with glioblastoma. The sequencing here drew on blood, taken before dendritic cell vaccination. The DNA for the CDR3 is TGTGCCAGTAGTAGTAAGCGGGATCAGCCCCAGCATTTT. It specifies CASSSKRDQPQHF. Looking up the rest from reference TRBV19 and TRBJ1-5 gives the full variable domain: DGGITQSPKYLFRKEGQNVTLSCEQNLNHDAMYWYRQDPGQGLRLIYYSQIVNDFQKGDIAEGYSVSREKKESFPLTVTSAQKNPTAFYLCASSSKRDQPQHFGDGTRLSIL.